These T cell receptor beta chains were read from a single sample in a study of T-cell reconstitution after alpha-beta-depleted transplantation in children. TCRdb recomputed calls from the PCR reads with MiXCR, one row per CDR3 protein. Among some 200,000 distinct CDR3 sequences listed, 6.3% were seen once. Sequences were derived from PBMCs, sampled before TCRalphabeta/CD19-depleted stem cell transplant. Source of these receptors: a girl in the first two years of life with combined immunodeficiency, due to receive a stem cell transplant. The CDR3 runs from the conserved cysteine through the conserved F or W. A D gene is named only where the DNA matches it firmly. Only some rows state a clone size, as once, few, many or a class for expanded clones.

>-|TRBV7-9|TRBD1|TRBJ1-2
TGTGCCAGCAGCTTCCGGGACAGGGACTATGGCTACACCTTC
CASSFRDRDYGYTF
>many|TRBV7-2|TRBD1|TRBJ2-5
TGTGCCAGCAGCGTTTACAGGGGGGAAGAGACCCAGTACTTC
CASSVYRGEETQYF
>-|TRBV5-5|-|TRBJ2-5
TGTGCCAGCAGCCCGAAAGAGACCCAGTACTTC
CASSPKETQYF
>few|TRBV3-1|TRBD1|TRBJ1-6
TGTGCCAGCAGCCATCCCGATTTGGGACAGTATAATTCACCCCTCCACTTT
CASSHPDLGQYNSPLHF
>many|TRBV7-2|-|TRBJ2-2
TGTGCCAGCAGTTCCCAGCGGAACACCGGGGAGCTGTTTTTT
CASSSQRNTGELFF
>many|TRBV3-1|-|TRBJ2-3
TGTGCCAGCAGCCAAGATTGGAGGAGGGACAGAACACCCACAGATACGCAGTATTTT
CASSQDWRRDRTPTDTQYF
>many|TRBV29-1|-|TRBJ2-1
TGCAGCGTCACGGGGGAACCGAGTCCGACATCCTACAATGAGCAGTTCTTC
CSVTGEPSPTSYNEQFF
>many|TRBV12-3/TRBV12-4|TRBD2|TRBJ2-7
TGTGCCAGCAGTTTCGGCGGGAGATCCTACGAGCAGTACTTC
CASSFGGRSYEQYF
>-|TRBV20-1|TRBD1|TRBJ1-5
TGCAGTGCTAGCCGGCTGGGACAGTGGTCCCTTTATAGCAATCAGCCCCAGCATTTT
CSASRLGQWSLYSNQPQHF
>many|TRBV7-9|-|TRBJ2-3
TGTGCCAGCAGCCCGGAAGATGGGGCAATGGCCGATACGCAGTATTTT
CASSPEDGAMADTQYF